These T cell receptor beta chains were read from a single sample in a study of shared clonotypes between healthy human individuals. Only in-frame clones appear in the TCRdb table, and some are missing; sequencing was by immunoSEQ multiplex PCR. The table shows some 1.5 million clones, with approximately 98% occurring only once. What was sequenced was naive CD4+ T cells sorted from blood. These receptors all come from a man between 25 and 39 years old in good health. The CDR3 runs from the conserved cysteine through the conserved F or W. The D gene is left open where the match is weak. Rows give clone size only sometimes, using once, few, many, or a class for an expanded clone.

CASSPDRDTQYF TGCGCCAGCAGCCCGGACCGGGATACGCAGTATTTT NA TRBJ2-3 TRBV5-1 NA
CASSLIGQETQYF TGTGCCAGCAGCTTAATTGGGCAAGAGACCCAGTACTTC NA TRBJ2-5 TRBV5-5 NA
CASSSTVQMNTEAFF TGCGCCAGCAGCTCTACAGTGCAAATGAACACTGAAGCTTTCTTT NA TRBJ1-1 TRBV5-1 NA
CASSRDGPDTNEKLFF TGTGCCAGCAGCCGAGACGGACCAGATACGAATGAAAAACTGTTTTTT NA TRBJ1-4 TRBV5-5 NA
CASSPIDDQPQHF TGTGCCAGTAGTCCCATAGATGATCAGCCCCAGCATTTT NA TRBJ1-5 TRBV19 NA
CAISESRTVNTEAFF TGTGCCATCAGTGAGTCGAGGACGGTGAACACTGAAGCTTTCTTT NA TRBJ1-1 TRBV10-3 NA
CASRVAGAVTDTQYF TGTGCCAGCAGGGTAGCGGGAGCAGTCACAGATACGCAGTATTTT NA TRBJ2-3 TRBV25-1 TRBD2
CASSLAGVAGNTDTQYF TGTGCCAGCAGCTTGGCAGGGGTAGCGGGAAACACAGATACGCAGTATTTT NA TRBJ2-3 TRBV5-4 TRBD2
CASSSPSGINNEQFF TGTGCCAGCAGTTCTCCTAGCGGGATCAACAATGAGCAGTTCTTC NA TRBJ2-1 TRBV27 TRBD2
CASIDYSGSRSYNEQFF TGTGCCAGCATCGATTATAGCGGGAGCAGGAGCTACAATGAGCAGTTCTTC NA TRBJ2-1 TRBV5-6 TRBD2
CAWSVSSGNTIYF TGTGCCTGGAGTGTATCCTCTGGAAACACCATATATTTT NA TRBJ1-3 TRBV30 NA
CATSTGTRPTDTQYF TGTGCCACCAGCACCGGGACTAGGCCCACAGATACGCAGTATTTT once TRBJ2-3 TRBV15 TRBD2
CASSPQLNQPQHF TGTGCCAGCTCACCACAGCTAAATCAGCCCCAGCATTTT NA TRBJ1-5 TRBV18 NA
CASSQDRFTGELFF TGCGCCAGCAGCCAAGATAGATTTACCGGGGAGCTGTTTTTT NA TRBJ2-2 TRBV4-1 NA
CASSLGTRMYTGELFF TGTGCCAGCAGCCTAGGGACTAGGATGTATACCGGGGAGCTGTTTTTT NA TRBJ2-2 TRBV7-3 TRBD2
CASSLKSARPLNTEAFF TGCGCCAGCAGCTTGAAGAGCGCCAGGCCGTTGAACACTGAAGCTTTCTTT NA TRBJ1-1 TRBV5-1 NA
CASSARNLNYGYTF TGTGCCAGCAGCGCAAGGAATCTCAACTATGGCTACACCTTC NA TRBJ1-2 TRBV5-4 NA
CAWAAGTGIYEQYF TGTGCCTGGGCGGCCGGGACAGGGATTTACGAGCAGTACTTC NA TRBJ2-7 TRBV30 TRBD1
CSVANSGRNTEAFF TGCAGCGTTGCGAATTCGGGAAGGAACACTGAAGCTTTCTTT NA TRBJ1-1 TRBV29-1 NA
CASSPLEGDFFSGNTIYF TGTGCCAGCTCACCTCTTGAGGGAGACTTCTTCTCTGGAAACACCATATATTTT NA TRBJ1-3 TRBV18 NA
CASSFTGGGFDGYTF TGTGCCAGCAGTTTCACCGGGGGGGGTTTCGATGGCTACACCTTC NA TRBJ1-2 TRBV6-5 NA
CASSVVETEYNEQFF TGTGCCAGCAGCGTAGTGGAGACAGAGTACAATGAGCAGTTCTTC once TRBJ2-1 TRBV9 NA
CASSETGGYTF TGTGCCAGCAGTGAAACGGGTGGCTACACCTTC NA TRBJ1-2 TRBV2 NA
CASRHGMQNQPQHF TGTGCCAGCAGGCATGGAATGCAGAATCAGCCCCAGCATTTT once TRBJ1-5 TRBV28 NA
CASSLDPGRNGELFF TGTGCCAGCAGCTTGGATCCGGGAAGGAACGGGGAGCTGTTTTTT NA TRBJ2-2 TRBV5-4 NA
CASSPKAGLLTEQYF TGTGCCAGCAGCCCGAAGGCTGGGCTGTTGACCGAGCAGTACTTC NA TRBJ2-7 TRBV5-4 NA
CASSFNVRLAGAYEQYF TGTGCCAGCAGCTTTAACGTACGGCTAGCGGGCGCCTACGAGCAGTACTTC NA TRBJ2-7 TRBV11-2 TRBD2
CASSSRTGGLTDTQYF TGTGCCAGCAGCTCTAGGACAGGGGGGCTCACAGATACGCAGTATTTT once TRBJ2-3 TRBV7-2 TRBD1
CAIREGAREGELFF TGTGCCATCAGGGAAGGAGCCAGGGAAGGGGAGCTGTTTTTT NA TRBJ2-2 TRBV10-3 NA
CASRGQGGTYEQYF TGTGCCAGCAGGGGCCAGGGGGGGACCTACGAGCAGTACTTC NA TRBJ2-7 TRBV6-5 NA
CASSVEGLAGGDNEQFF TGTGCCAGCAGCGTAGAGGGACTAGCGGGAGGTGATAATGAGCAGTTCTTC NA TRBJ2-1 TRBV9 TRBD2
CASRCLDRGVACKDQPQHF TGTGCAAGTCGCTGCCTAGACAGGGGAGTTGCTTGTAAGGATCAGCCCCAGCATTTT NA TRBJ1-5 TRBV12-2 NA
CASSEERAALTDTQYF TGTGCCAGCAGTGAAGAAAGGGCGGCTCTCACAGATACGCAGTATTTT NA TRBJ2-3 TRBV2 NA
CASSPGDSAIQETQYF TGCGCCAGCAGCCCGGGGGACAGCGCGATACAAGAGACCCAGTACTTC once TRBJ2-5 TRBV5-1 NA
CASSRDRVSSSYEQYF TGCGCCAGCAGCCGCGACAGGGTGAGCTCTTCCTACGAGCAGTACTTC NA TRBJ2-7 TRBV5-1 TRBD1
CASSLGQPGSYEQYF TGTGCCAGTAGCCTGGGACAGCCCGGCTCCTACGAGCAGTACTTC NA TRBJ2-7 TRBV19 TRBD1
CASSFSPSGNTIYF TGTGCCAGCAGCTTTTCGCCCTCTGGAAACACCATATATTTT NA TRBJ1-3 TRBV5-6 NA
CASSLTGDLGTGELFF TGTGCCAGCAGTCTCACAGGGGACTTGGGCACCGGGGAGCTGTTTTTT NA TRBJ2-2 TRBV6-6 NA
CASSLALLGGTNTGELFF TGTGCCAGCAGCTTAGCGCTTCTTGGCGGGACGAACACCGGGGAGCTGTTTTTT NA TRBJ2-2 TRBV7-9 NA
CASGLVLGQPGGEQFF TGTGCTAGTGGTTTGGTCCTAGGACAGCCCGGGGGTGAGCAGTTCTTC NA TRBJ2-1 TRBV12-5 NA
CASSVGTTGELFF TGCGCCAGCAGTGTGGGGACCACCGGGGAGCTGTTTTTT NA TRBJ2-2 TRBV5-1 NA
CASSPLKTGESYTF TGTGCCAGCAGTCCCCTGAAGACAGGGGAGAGCTACACCTTC once TRBJ1-2 TRBV28 TRBD1
CASSNEAKGVHSYNEQFF TGTGCCAGCAGTAATGAAGCGAAAGGGGTCCACTCCTACAATGAGCAGTTCTTC NA TRBJ2-1 TRBV21-1 NA
CASSLARERHSSYNEQFF TGTGCCAGCAGCTTAGCGCGGGAGCGGCACAGCTCCTACAATGAGCAGTTCTTC NA TRBJ2-1 TRBV7-2 TRBD2
CASSQNRGPGNEQFF TGTGCCAGCAGCCAGAACAGGGGGCCCGGCAATGAGCAGTTCTTC NA TRBJ2-1 TRBV11-3 TRBD1
CASSQDGQGARGYTF TGCGCCAGCAGCCAAGATGGGCAGGGGGCCCGTGGCTACACCTTC NA TRBJ1-2 TRBV4-1 TRBD1
CASGGFATNEKLFF TGTGCCAGCGGGGGCTTTGCAACTAATGAAAAACTGTTTTTT NA TRBJ1-4 TRBV28 NA
CASSLAPGQGGGYTF TGTGCCAGCAGCTTGGCCCCGGGACAGGGTGGTGGCTACACCTTC NA TRBJ1-2 TRBV5-4 TRBD1
CASSWGGTSLYEQYF TGTGCCAGCAGCTGGGGAGGGACGTCCCTCTACGAGCAGTACTTC NA TRBJ2-7 TRBV5-6 TRBD2
CASSVEEGDYNEQFF TGTGCCAGCTCAGTCGAGGAGGGAGACTACAATGAGCAGTTCTTC NA TRBJ2-1 TRBV18 NA
CASSLGRSPSKNIQYF TGTGCCAGCAGCTTAGGCCGGTCACCCTCCAAAAACATTCAGTACTTC NA TRBJ2-4 TRBV7-2 NA
CASSPLGTTRGTQYF TGTGCCAGCAGTCCCCTTGGGACCACTCGAGGGACCCAGTACTTC NA TRBJ2-5 TRBV28 NA
CASSLNSVNTGELFF TGTGCCAGCAGCTTAAATTCGGTAAACACCGGGGAGCTGTTTTTT NA TRBJ2-2 TRBV7-2 NA
CASRYRASSLLSYNEQFF TGTGCCAGTAGGTACAGGGCTAGCTCACTTTTATCCTACAATGAGCAGTTCTTC NA TRBJ2-1 TRBV19 NA